Below are 15 T cell receptor beta chains sequenced from a single sample in a study of cytomegalovirus exposure and HLA in healthy donors (dated by TCRdb to the late 2010s). To prepare the library, the immunoSEQ multiplex PCR assay was applied. For the multiplex PCR, a mixture combining 60 forward primers for TCR Vbeta segments and 13 reverse primers for TCR Jbeta segments was used. Here the immuneACCESS table is served through TCRdb, limited to in-frame sequences with V and J called. Missing clones are a known gap in these copies; in checked studies unresolved V genes cover under half, and the rest lacks a known reason. Recorded for this sample are roughly 170,000 clones; about 80% of them occurred a single time. Approximately 2% of the sample rests with the top ten. The sequenced material came from PBMCs. The receptor set was obtained from a woman aged 25-40 years in good health and CMV-seronegative.

The chain is built from TRBV7-2 and TRBJ1-2, with 7 bases aligning to TRBD1. Germline lookup yields CDR1 SGHTA and CDR2 FQGNSA. V lost 2 bases, J lost 4 bases, and 1 base stayed unmatched. The length of the CDR3 is 13 residues. CDR3 sequence (DNA): TGTGCCAGCAGCTTACCAGGGGGCTATGGCTACACCTTC. Translating it yields CASSLPGGYGYTF.

The J gene is TRBJ2-7, the V gene TRBV6-6; 9 nucleotides align to TRBD1. The CDR3 runs to 14 residues. V lost 10 bases and J lost 5; bases outside the gene matches: 12. CDR1 is MNHNY, CDR2 SVGAGI, per germline (reference sequence). This CDR3 is CATQHRDRVHEQYF. For the CDR3, the DNA is TGTGCCACCCAACACCGGGACAGGGTCCACGAGCAGTACTTC.

Concerning this clone itself: The sample contains more than one DNA sequence encoding this CDR3. The chain has TRBV9 and TRBJ1-1, with 7 nucleotides matching TRBD1. CDR1 is SGDLS, CDR2 YYNGEE, per germline. V was clipped by 0 bases and J by 4 bases; unmatched bases: 6. There are 15 residues in the CDR3. CDR3 sequence: CASSVDRGGVTEAFF. CDR3 nucleotide sequence: TGTGCCAGCAGCGTAGACAGGGGTGGTGTCACTGAAGCTTTCTTT. Looking up the rest from reference TRBV9 and TRBJ1-1 gives the full variable domain: DSGVTQTPKHLITATGQRVTLRCSPRSGDLSVYWYQQSLDQGLQFLIQYYNGEERAKGNILERFSAQQFPDLHSELNLSSLELGDSALYFCASSVDRGGVTEAFFGQGTRLTVV.

This chain uses TRBV29-1 with TRBJ1-1, with D maybe TRBD1 (5 bases). V was shortened by 5 bases and J by 5 bases, with 9 bases between the two germline ends. Germline V gene data show CDR1 as SQVTM and CDR2 as ANQGSEA. The CDR3 is made up of 11 amino acids. The CDR3 DNA sequence: TGCAGCGTTCGGGGGGGTACTGAAGCTTTCTTT. Translating gives CSVRGGTEAFF.

The chain uses TRBV6-5 and TRBJ2-3, with 9 bases fitting TRBD2. The CDR3 spans 14 residues. J gave up 1 base and V 6 bases, and 2 bases lay outside the gene matches. Per germline, CDR1 MNHEY and CDR2 SVGAGI. Here the CDR3 DNA reads TGTGCCAGCAGCGTAGCGGGGGGCACAGATACGCAGTATTTT. This codes for CASSVAGGTDTQYF.

The chain recombines TRBV7-2 with TRBJ1-4, with D unresolved. CDR1 is SGHTA, CDR2 FQGNSA, per germline. Trimming stripped 5 bases from V and 8 bases from J, with 15 bases between. The CDR3 is 14 amino acids. CDR3 in DNA: TGTGCCAGCAGCCCCGGGAATGTAGGGGAAAAACTGTTTTTT. The encoded protein is CASSPGNVGEKLFF.

The chain links TRBV27 to TRBJ1-2; weak D call: TRBD1 (5 bases). V lost 3 bases and J 6 bases, leaving 17 bases between the germline ends. Per germline, CDR1 MNHEY and CDR2 SMNVEV (reference sequence). The CDR3 contains 15 residues. The CDR3, as DNA: TGTGCCAGCAGTTTGTTTGGGGGGGTAGAGGATGGCTACACCTTC. It translates to CASSLFGGVEDGYTF.

This clone was recorded only once. For the CDR3, the DNA is TGTGCCAGCAGCCGGGGGGGGGCGCGGCAGCCCCAGCATTTT. This translates into CASSRGGARQPQHF. This chain joins TRBV9 and TRBJ1-5; D possibly corresponds to TRBD1 (6 bases). Per the germline V gene, CDR1 is SGDLS and CDR2 is YYNGEE. The CDR3 has 14 amino acids. V was cut by 4 bases and J by 7 bases, with 15 bases left in between. The full variable domain, rest sourced from reference TRBV9 and TRBJ1-5, is DSGVTQTPKHLITATGQRVTLRCSPRSGDLSVYWYQQSLDQGLQFLIQYYNGEERAKGNILERFSAQQFPDLHSELNLSSLELGDSALYFCASSRGGARQPQHFGDGTRLSIL.

This clone has a handful of counts. The V gene is TRBV7-2, the J gene TRBJ2-7; D might be TRBD2 (5 bases). Germline lookup yields CDR1 SGHTA and CDR2 FQGNSA. V was cut by 2 bases and J by 3 bases, with 5 bases left in between. This CDR3 region has 12 residues. The CDR3: CASSLSGYEQYF. The CDR3 bases are TGTGCCAGCAGCTTAAGCGGCTACGAGCAGTACTTC.

The chain links TRBV28 to TRBJ2-2, with TRBD2 matching over 11 bases. V was clipped by 2 bases and J by 8 bases; unmatched bases: 7. Germline CDR1 reads MDHEN; CDR2 reads SYDVKM. This CDR3 region has 16 residues. The CDR3 nucleotides read TGTGCCAGCAGTTTACCCTTAGCGGGAGGGCCGGGGGAGCTGTTTTTT. Translation gives CASSLPLAGGPGELFF.

The sample holds one count of this clone. The rearrangement links TRBV7-2 to TRBJ2-3, with a possible D match to TRBD2 (5 bases). V lost 0 bases and J 2 bases, leaving 6 bases between the germline ends. The germline CDR1 and CDR2 sequences are SGHTA and FQGNSA. The CDR3 is 14 residues long. CDR3 nucleotide sequence: TGTGCCAGCAGCTTAGCACGGGACACAGATACGCAGTATTTT. Translation gives CASSLARDTDTQYF.

The gene calls are TRBV7-2 and TRBJ2-7, with 9 positions matching TRBD2. This CDR3 spans 15 amino acids. V gave up 1 base and J gave up 4 bases; unmatched junction bases: 5. Looked up from germline, CDR1 is SGHTA and CDR2 is FQGNSA. This CDR3 reads CASSLGLAGEYEQYF. In DNA form, the CDR3 reads TGTGCCAGCAGCTTAGGGTTAGCGGGAGAGTACGAGCAGTACTTC.

The chain combines TRBV2 with TRBJ1-1; perhaps TRBD1 as D (6 bases). The CDR3 is made up of 13 amino acids. V was shortened by 8 bases and J by 10 bases, with 20 bases between the two germline ends. The germline V gene encodes CDR1 SNHLY and CDR2 FYNNEI. CDR3 loop: CASRPGPGTPAFF. The DNA of the CDR3 is TGTGCCAGCCGGCCGGGACCCGGGACACCAGCTTTCTTT.

J is TRBJ2-7 and V is TRBV29-1, with D maybe TRBD2 (6 bases). Per the germline V gene, CDR1 is SQVTM and CDR2 is ANQGSEA. The CDR3 covers 15 residues. The V gene lost 4 bases and the J gene lost 4 bases, with 20 bases spanning the gap. In DNA form, the CDR3 reads TGCAGCGTTGCGCGGGGCTTTGGCAGGGAGTACGAGCAGTACTTC. Its protein is CSVARGFGREYEQYF.

The rearrangement links TRBV18 to TRBJ1-1; possible D gene TRBD1, 5 bases. CDR1 KGHSH and CDR2 LQKENI come from the germline V gene. The CDR3 extends over 15 amino acids. The V end was cut by 3 bases, the J end by 4 bases, with 15 bases between. CDR3 coding DNA: TGTGCCAGCTCACCTAGCGTTGGGGGAGGCACTGAAGCTTTCTTT. As protein: CASSPSVGGGTEAFF. Looking up the rest from reference TRBV18 and TRBJ1-1 gives the full variable domain: NAGVMQNPRHLVRRRGQEARLRCSPMKGHSHVYWYRQLPEEGLKFMVYLQKENIIDESGMPKERFSAEFPKEGPSILRIQQVVRGDSAAYFCASSPSVGGGTEAFFGQGTRLTVV.